The next 29 T cell receptor beta chains were all read from a single sample in a study of vaccination effects on CD4 cells after COVID-19. Before sequencing took place, the ViraFEST assay used viral peptide pools to expand antigen-specific CD4+ T cells. Following culture for about 11 days, CD4+ T cells were isolated. Nobody among the vaccine recipients had prior SARS-CoV-2 infection (nucleocapsid antibodies were negative). Assay: immunoSEQ multiplex PCR; the TCRdb copy retains only in-frame clones and omits some. The sample consists of about 38,000 clones, under 70% of them appearing once. These receptors' antigens are unknown. Here the sequenced sample was CD4+ T cells from PBMCs cultured with SARS-CoV-2 spike peptides, taken before COVID-19 vaccination. The receptors were sampled from a human donor who received a COVID-19 vaccine.

This rearrangement joins TRBV3-1 (or the pseudogene TRBV3-2) to TRBJ2-7; 12 nucleotides line up with TRBD2. CDR1 and CDR2 (germline): LGHDT, YNNKEL (reference sequence). The J segment lost 8 bases and the V segment lost 5 bases, leaving 13 bases of the junction unmatched. The CDR3 extends over 16 amino acids. The CDR3 here is CASSTSTSGSQDKQYF. The CDR3 bases are TGTGCCAGCAGCACCTCGACTAGCGGGAGTCAAGACAAGCAGTACTTC.

The V call is TRBV28, the J call TRBJ1-5; D gene uncertain. V dropped 1 base and J dropped 0 bases, with 10 bases sitting between them. This CDR3 region has 16 residues. Per germline, CDR1 MDHEN and CDR2 SYDVKM. In nucleotides, the CDR3 is TGTGCCAGCAGTTTATTACAGAGGTTTAGCAATCAGCCCCAGCATTTT. Its translation is CASSLLQRFSNQPQHF.

The chain couples TRBV28 to TRBJ1-1; D perhaps matches TRBD1 (5 bases). The length of the CDR3 is 14 residues. The germline V gene encodes CDR1 MDHEN and CDR2 SYDVKM. The V end was cut by 6 bases, the J end by 2 bases, with 13 bases between. The CDR3 sequence is CASSFMQGNTEAFF. In DNA form, the CDR3 reads TGTGCCAGCAGCTTCATGCAGGGAAACACTGAAGCTTTCTTT.

The chain carries TRBV10-3 and TRBJ1-2; 12 positions agree with TRBD1. This CDR3 has 13 amino acids. V trimming: 9 bases; J trimming: 4 bases; junction bases outside the gene matches: 3. Germline CDR1 is ENHRY and CDR2 is SYGVKD. The CDR3 loop reads CAIGTGGSYGYTF. CDR3 in DNA: TGTGCCATTGGGACAGGGGGCAGCTATGGCTACACCTTC.

This clone has only one observation. This CDR3 is CASSLSGGGAAGELFF. The CDR3 nucleotides read TGTGCCAGCAGTTTATCGGGAGGGGGCGCGGCCGGGGAGCTGTTTTTT. The V gene is TRBV28, the J gene TRBJ2-2; the D gene is possibly TRBD2 (8 bases). V shed 1 base and J shed 6 bases, with 15 bases lying between them. The germline gives CDR1 MDHEN, CDR2 SYDVKM. There are 16 residues in the CDR3.

The J gene is TRBJ1-1, the V gene TRBV12-3 or TRBV12-4, with 7 nucleotides matching TRBD1. The CDR3 has 11 amino acids. The V segment lost 10 bases and the J segment 4 bases; nucleotides outside the gene matches: 3. The CDR3: CAIQGSTEAFF. The CDR3 region has the DNA TGTGCCATACAGGGGTCCACTGAAGCTTTCTTT.

This chain joins TRBV7-2 and TRBJ2-3, with D perhaps matching TRBD1 (5 bases). The CDR3 totals 16 residues. V was shortened by 2 bases and J by 3 bases, with 15 bases between the two germline ends. Per the germline V gene, CDR1 is SGHTA and CDR2 is FQGNSA. The CDR3 spells CASSLHGAGITDTQYF. CDR3 coding DNA: TGTGCCAGCAGCTTACATGGGGCCGGTATTACAGATACGCAGTATTTT.

This clone was observed once. V is TRBV9 and J is TRBJ1-2; 7 bases map to TRBD1. CDR1 SGDLS and CDR2 YYNGEE come from the germline V gene. J was trimmed by 0 bases and V by 3 bases; bases with no gene match: 5. The length of the CDR3 is 15 residues. The CDR3 loop is CASSATGQANYGYTF. DNA of the CDR3: TGTGCCAGCAGCGCGACAGGGCAGGCTAACTATGGCTACACCTTC.

The genes are TRBV7-9 and TRBJ2-5, with 9 bases matching TRBD2. From germline, CDR1 is SEHNR and CDR2 FQNEAQ (reference sequence). This CDR3 region has 15 residues. Losses at the gene ends were 0 bases for V and 5 bases for J; bases not matched to a gene: 4. The CDR3 nucleotides are TGTGCCAGCAGCTTAGCGCGGGGGGGCGAGGAGACCCAGTACTTC. It codes for CASSLARGGEETQYF. Using reference TRBV7-9 and TRBJ2-5 for the parts outside the CDR3, the full variable domain is DTGVSQNPRHKITKRGQNVTFRCDPISEHNRLYWYRQTLGQGPEFLTYFQNEAQLEKSRLLSDRFSAERPKGSFSTLEIQRTEQGDSAMYLCASSLARGGEETQYFGPGTRLLVL.

This rearrangement joins TRBV7-2 to TRBJ1-1; no clear D. Germline V gene lookup returns CDR1 SGHTA and CDR2 FQGNSA. The ends were cut back, 3 bases at V and 2 bases at J, with 16 bases in the middle. This CDR3 contains 16 residues. This CDR3 reads CASSFTPGPKNTEAFF. The CDR3 nucleotides are TGTGCCAGCAGCTTTACGCCGGGCCCCAAAAACACTGAAGCTTTCTTT.

This rearrangement joins TRBV5-4 to TRBJ2-5, with a possible D match to TRBD1 (6 bases). This CDR3 is built from 15 residues. V was shortened by 5 bases and J by 4 bases, with 18 bases between the two germline ends. Germline CDR1 reads SGHNT; CDR2 reads YYREEE (reference sequence). CDR3: CASSDFFRGPETQYF. As DNA, the CDR3 is TGTGCCAGCAGTGATTTTTTCAGGGGCCCAGAGACCCAGTACTTC.

This chain joins TRBV4-1 and TRBJ2-1; 7 nucleotides line up with TRBD2. Germline loops: CDR1 MGHRA, CDR2 YSYEKL. The CDR3 extends over 17 amino acids. The ends lost 1 base at V and 1 base at J; junction bases unmatched: 7. The CDR3 spells CASSQGGAGVSYNEQFF. The CDR3 DNA reads TGCGCCAGCAGCCAAGGGGGCGCGGGAGTTTCCTACAATGAGCAGTTCTTC.

This chain uses TRBV5-1 with TRBJ2-1; D possibly corresponds to TRBD2 (6 bases). V was trimmed by 0 bases and J by 7 bases, leaving 11 bases between them. Germline lookup yields CDR1 SGHRS and CDR2 YFSETQ. The CDR3 has 14 residues. DNA of the CDR3: TGCGCCAGCAGCTTGGTGGCTAGCGTAAATGAGCAGTTCTTC. It specifies CASSLVASVNEQFF. The variable domain in full, with the rest retrieved from reference TRBV5-1 and TRBJ2-1, is KAGVTQTPRYLIKTRGQQVTLSCSPISGHRSVSWYQQTPGQGLQFLFEYFSETQRNKGNFPGRFSGRQFSNSRSEMNVSTLELGDSALYLCASSLVASVNEQFFGPGTRLTVL.

The chain joins TRBV9 to TRBJ2-1; no reliable D call. The CDR3 contains 13 residues. CDR1 is SGDLS and CDR2 is YYNGEE in the germline V gene. Trimming took 4 bases from V and 9 from J, leaving 14 bases between them. This CDR3 is CASSPIGVFEQFF. In DNA, the CDR3 is TGTGCCAGCAGCCCCATTGGAGTTTTTGAGCAGTTCTTC.

This chain links TRBV10-3 with TRBJ1-1; the D is unclear. CDR3 length: 14 amino acids. The V and J ends lost 3 bases and 5 bases respectively, with 13 bases between them. CDR1 is ENHRY and CDR2 is SYGVKD in the germline V gene. The CDR3 is CAISDERKKTEAFF. The CDR3 coding sequence is TGTGCCATCAGTGACGAACGGAAGAAAACTGAAGCTTTCTTT.

The chain uses TRBV2 and TRBJ2-2, with D possibly matching TRBD2 (6 bases). The CDR3 is 15 residues long. Trimming removed 6 bases from V and 8 bases from J, with 19 bases in between. Germline assignment: CDR1 SNHLY and CDR2 FYNNEI. The CDR3 here is CASSPELTRSGELFF. The DNA of the CDR3 is TGTGCCAGCAGCCCGGAATTGACTAGATCGGGGGAGCTGTTTTTT.

V is TRBV6-4 and J is TRBJ2-3; 9 positions match TRBD2. The germline V gene has CDR1 MRHNA and CDR2 SNTAGT. The CDR3 is 15 residues long. The J segment lost 5 bases and the V segment lost 3 bases, leaving 6 bases of the junction unmatched. This CDR3 reads CASSESSGGIDTQYF. The CDR3 DNA reads as TGTGCCAGCAGTGAATCGAGCGGGGGGATAGATACGCAGTATTTT.

The V call is TRBV6-6, the J call TRBJ1-3; no clear D. This CDR3 is built from 15 residues. The germline V and J ends were trimmed by 6 bases and 0 bases, with 12 bases remaining between them. Germline V gene sequence: CDR1 MNHNY, CDR2 SVGAGI (reference sequence). CDR3 sequence reads: CASRIGRSSGNTIYF. CDR3 coding DNA: TGTGCCAGCAGGATAGGACGGAGCTCTGGAAACACCATATATTTT.

CDR3 region: CASTRGGSGGASTDTQYF. Written as DNA, the CDR3 is TGTGCCAGCACCCGGGGGGGTAGCGGGGGAGCTAGCACAGATACGCAGTATTTT. The genes are TRBV5-4 and TRBJ2-3; TRBD2 aligns across 9 bases. Germline lookup yields CDR1 SGHNT and CDR2 YYREEE (reference sequence). V gave up 6 bases and J gave up 0 bases; unmatched junction bases: 14. This CDR3 spans 18 amino acids.

This clone was recorded a few times. The chain carries TRBV28 and TRBJ1-5; D gene ambiguous. This CDR3 is 13 amino acids long. Per germline, CDR1 MDHEN and CDR2 SYDVKM. Trimming stripped 3 bases from V and 1 base from J, with 4 bases between. CDR3 loop: CASSLNSNQPQHF. CDR3 nucleotides: TGTGCCAGCAGTTTGAACAGCAATCAGCCCCAGCATTTT. Full variable domain (missing parts from reference TRBV28 and TRBJ1-5): DVKVTQSSRYLVKRTGEKVFLECVQDMDHENMFWYRQDPGLGLRLIYFSYDVKMKEKGDIPEGYSVSREKKERFSLILESASTNQTSMYLCASSLNSNQPQHFGDGTRLSIL.

CDR3 amino acids: CASNPDRDPRNYGYTF. The CDR3 DNA reads as TGTGCCAGCAACCCGGACAGGGACCCTCGGAACTATGGCTACACCTTC. The chain uses TRBV6-2 or TRBV6-3 and TRBJ1-2, with 8 bases that match TRBD1. CDR1 and CDR2 (germline): MNHEY, SVGEGT. CDR3 length: 16 residues. The trim removed 7 bases at V and 2 bases at J, leaving 12 bases unmatched.

The rearrangement joins TRBV10-3 to TRBJ2-2; D remains ambiguous. The V and J ends lost 2 bases and 6 bases respectively, with 13 bases between them. The CDR3 has 15 residues. Germline loops: CDR1 ENHRY, CDR2 SYGVKD. The DNA of the CDR3 is TGTGCCATCAGTGAGCTACTCTCACTCCCCGGGGAGCTGTTTTTT. This sequence encodes CAISELLSLPGELFF.

CDR3 in amino acids: CASRKKGLAAEQFF. In DNA form, the CDR3 reads TGTGCCAGTAGGAAAAAGGGACTAGCGGCTGAGCAGTTCTTC. The chain combines TRBV19 with TRBJ2-1; the match to TRBD2 covers 11 bases. V lost 6 bases and J lost 9; bases outside the gene matches: 7. Germline loops: CDR1 LNHDA, CDR2 SQIVND (reference sequence). The CDR3 consists of 14 residues.

V is TRBV19 and J is TRBJ2-3; a weak D match, TRBD2 (6 bases). Between the trimmed V and J ends, which lost 5 bases and 5 bases, there was a span of 23 bases. Germline CDR1 LNHDA, CDR2 SQIVND (reference sequence). The CDR3 has 17 amino acids. The CDR3 here is CASSGRGRQRAQDTQYF. The CDR3 bases are TGTGCCAGTAGTGGGCGAGGGAGGCAGCGGGCGCAAGATACGCAGTATTTT.

The genes are TRBV12-3 or TRBV12-4 and TRBJ2-2; D uncertain. CDR3 length: 13 amino acids. Trimming removed 5 bases from V and 7 bases from J, with 11 bases in between. This CDR3 is CASSPDEIGELFF. DNA of the CDR3: TGTGCCAGCAGTCCGGATGAGATCGGGGAGCTGTTTTTT.

The chain combines TRBV28 with TRBJ2-2; D is uncertain. Germline V gene data show CDR1 as MDHEN and CDR2 as SYDVKM. The CDR3 is made up of 12 amino acids. V shed 7 bases and J shed 2 bases, with 5 bases lying between them. As DNA, the CDR3 is TGTGCCAGCAAGGAAAACACCGGGGAGCTGTTTTTT. Translated: CASKENTGELFF.

This clone showed up just a few times. J is TRBJ2-1 and V is TRBV5-6; D is possibly TRBD2 (6 bases). The CDR3 sequence is 13 residues long. The germline V and J ends were trimmed by 4 bases and 6 bases, with 11 bases remaining between them. Germline V lookup: CDR1 SGHDT, CDR2 YYEEEE. The CDR3 protein is CASSPGSGNEQFF. The DNA for the CDR3 is TGTGCCAGCAGCCCAGGTAGCGGCAATGAGCAGTTCTTC.

This rearrangement joins TRBV2 to TRBJ2-6; 7 nucleotides line up with TRBD2. The CDR3 has 17 amino acids. The trim removed 6 bases at V and 2 bases at J, leaving 10 bases unmatched. CDR1 and CDR2 (germline): SNHLY, FYNNEI. The CDR3 protein is CASRGRGFLTGANVLTF. The CDR3 DNA reads as TGTGCCAGCAGAGGGCGGGGGTTCCTTACTGGGGCCAACGTCCTGACTTTC.

This clone was counted only a few times. The chain combines TRBV30 with TRBJ1-1, with 7 bases that match TRBD1. V dropped 4 bases and J dropped 4; count of bases not matched to a gene: 6. This CDR3 has 13 amino acids. Germline CDR1 reads GTSNPN; CDR2 reads SVGIG (reference sequence). CDR3 region: CAWKGARGTEAFF. The CDR3 nucleotides are TGTGCCTGGAAGGGGGCCAGGGGCACTGAAGCTTTCTTT.